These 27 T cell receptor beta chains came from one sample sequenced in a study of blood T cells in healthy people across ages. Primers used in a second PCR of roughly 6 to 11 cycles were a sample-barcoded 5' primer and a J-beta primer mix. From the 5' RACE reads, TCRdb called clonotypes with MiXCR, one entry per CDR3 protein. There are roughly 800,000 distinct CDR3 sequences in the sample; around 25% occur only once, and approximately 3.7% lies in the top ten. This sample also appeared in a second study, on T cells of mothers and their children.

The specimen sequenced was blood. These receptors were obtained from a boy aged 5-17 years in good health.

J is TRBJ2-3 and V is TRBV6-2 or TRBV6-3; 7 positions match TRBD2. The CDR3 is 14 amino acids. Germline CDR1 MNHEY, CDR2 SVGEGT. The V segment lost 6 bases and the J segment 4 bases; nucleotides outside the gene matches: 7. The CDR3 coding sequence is TGTGCCAGCAGAAGAGCGGGGAGTTCAGATACGCAGTATTTT. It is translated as CASRRAGSSDTQYF.

In nucleotides, the CDR3 is TGTGCCAGCAGTGGACAGGGAGGATTCGGAAACACCATATATTTT. As protein: CASSGQGGFGNTIYF. The V call is TRBV28, the J call TRBJ1-3; 8 bases map to TRBD1. This CDR3 is 15 amino acids long. J was trimmed by 4 bases and V by 5 bases; bases with no gene match: 7. In germline, CDR1 is MDHEN, CDR2 SYDVKM.

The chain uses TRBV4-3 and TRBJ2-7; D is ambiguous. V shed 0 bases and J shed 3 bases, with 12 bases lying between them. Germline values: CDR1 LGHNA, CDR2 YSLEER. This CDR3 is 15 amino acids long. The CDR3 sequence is CASSQDRFPRYEQYF. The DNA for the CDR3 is TGCGCCAGCAGCCAAGATCGGTTTCCTCGCTACGAGCAGTACTTC.

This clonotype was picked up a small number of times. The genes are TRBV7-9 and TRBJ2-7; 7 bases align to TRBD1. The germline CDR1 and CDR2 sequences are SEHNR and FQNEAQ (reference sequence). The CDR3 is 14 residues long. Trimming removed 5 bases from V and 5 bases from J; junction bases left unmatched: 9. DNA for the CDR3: TGTGCCAGCAGCCTGACAGGGAAGATGGACGAGCAGTACTTC. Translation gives CASSLTGKMDEQYF.

CDR3 in DNA: TGTGCCAGCAGCCTACTACAGGGGCTCTGGCCTGGCTACACCTTC. Amino acid sequence: CASSLLQGLWPGYTF. The J gene is TRBJ1-2, the V gene TRBV6-2 or TRBV6-3; the match to TRBD1 covers 7 bases. CDR1 is MNHEY and CDR2 is SVGEGT in the germline V gene. V gave up 6 bases and J gave up 7 bases; unmatched junction bases: 14. This CDR3 spans 15 amino acids.

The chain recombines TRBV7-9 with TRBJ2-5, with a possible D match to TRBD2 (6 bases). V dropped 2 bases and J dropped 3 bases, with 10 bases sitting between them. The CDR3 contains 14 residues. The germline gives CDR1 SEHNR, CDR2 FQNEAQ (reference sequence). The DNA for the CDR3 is TGTGCCAGCAGCTTACGGGGGACGAAAGAGACCCAGTACTTC. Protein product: CASSLRGTKETQYF.

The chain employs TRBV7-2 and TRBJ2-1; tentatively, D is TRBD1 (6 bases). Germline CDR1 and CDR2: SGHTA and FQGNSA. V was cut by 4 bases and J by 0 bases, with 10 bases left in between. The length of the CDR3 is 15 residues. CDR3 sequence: CASSWTARSYNEQFF. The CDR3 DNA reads TGTGCCAGCAGCTGGACAGCCCGCTCCTACAATGAGCAGTTCTTC. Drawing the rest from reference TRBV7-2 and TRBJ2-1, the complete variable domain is GAGVSQSPSNKVTEKGKDVELRCDPISGHTALYWYRQSLGQGLEFLIYFQGNSAPDKSGLPSDRFSAERTGGSVSTLTIQRTQQEDSAVYLCASSWTARSYNEQFFGPGTRLTVL.

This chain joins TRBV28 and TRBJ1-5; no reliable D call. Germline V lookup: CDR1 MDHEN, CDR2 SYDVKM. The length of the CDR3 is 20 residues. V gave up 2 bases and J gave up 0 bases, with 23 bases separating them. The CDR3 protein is CASSLAPRGRAYYSNQPQHF. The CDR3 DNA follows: TGTGCCAGCAGTTTAGCTCCGCGGGGTCGGGCCTACTATAGCAATCAGCCCCAGCATTTT.

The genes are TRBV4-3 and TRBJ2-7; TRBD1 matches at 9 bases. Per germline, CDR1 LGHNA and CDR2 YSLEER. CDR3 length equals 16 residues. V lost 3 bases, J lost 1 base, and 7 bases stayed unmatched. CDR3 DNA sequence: TGCGCCAGCAGCCAGGGGACAGGGTCCAGATCCTACGAGCAGTACTTC. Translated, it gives CASSQGTGSRSYEQYF.

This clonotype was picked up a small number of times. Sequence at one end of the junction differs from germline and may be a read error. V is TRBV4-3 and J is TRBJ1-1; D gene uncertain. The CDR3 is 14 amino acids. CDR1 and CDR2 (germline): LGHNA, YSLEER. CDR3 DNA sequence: TGCGCCAGCAGCCAAGATCCACAGAACATTGAAGCTTTCTTT. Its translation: CASSQDPQNIEAFF.

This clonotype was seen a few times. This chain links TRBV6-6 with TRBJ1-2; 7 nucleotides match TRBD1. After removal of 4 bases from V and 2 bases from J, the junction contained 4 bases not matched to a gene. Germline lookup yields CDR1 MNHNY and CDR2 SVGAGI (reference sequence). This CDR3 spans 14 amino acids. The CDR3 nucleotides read TGTGCCAGCAGTTCCACGGACAGGAACTATGGCTACACCTTC. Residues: CASSSTDRNYGYTF.

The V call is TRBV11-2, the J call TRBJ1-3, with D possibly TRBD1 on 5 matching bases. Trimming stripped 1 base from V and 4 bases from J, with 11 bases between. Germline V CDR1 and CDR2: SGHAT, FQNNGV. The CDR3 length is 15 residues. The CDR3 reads CASSLVGGAGNTIYF. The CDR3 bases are TGTGCCAGCAGCTTAGTCGGAGGGGCAGGAAACACCATATATTTT.

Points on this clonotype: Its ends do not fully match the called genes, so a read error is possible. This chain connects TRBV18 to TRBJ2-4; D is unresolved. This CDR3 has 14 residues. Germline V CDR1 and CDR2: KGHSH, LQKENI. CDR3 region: CTSSPPIAKNIQYF. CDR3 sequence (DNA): TGTACCAGCTCACCACCGATAGCCAAAAACATTCAGTACTTC.

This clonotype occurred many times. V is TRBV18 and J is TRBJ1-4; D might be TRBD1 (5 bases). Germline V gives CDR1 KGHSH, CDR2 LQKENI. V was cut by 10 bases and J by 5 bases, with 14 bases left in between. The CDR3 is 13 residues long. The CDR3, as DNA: TGTGCCACCAACCGGGGCCGCAATGAAAAACTGTTTTTT. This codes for CATNRGRNEKLFF.

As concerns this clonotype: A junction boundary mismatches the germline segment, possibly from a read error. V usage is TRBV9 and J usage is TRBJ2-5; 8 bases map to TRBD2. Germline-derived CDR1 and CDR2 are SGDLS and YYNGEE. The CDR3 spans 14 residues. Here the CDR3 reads CAGSVGGLEETQYF. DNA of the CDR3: TGTGCCGGCAGCGTGGGGGGACTAGAAGAGACCCAGTACTTC.

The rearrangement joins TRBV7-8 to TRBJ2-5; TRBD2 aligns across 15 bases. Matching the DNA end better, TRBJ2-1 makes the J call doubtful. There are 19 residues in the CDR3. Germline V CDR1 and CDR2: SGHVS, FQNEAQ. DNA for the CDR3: TGTGCCAGCAGCTTAGCGGGGACTAGCGGGGGGATTGAGAACAATGAGCAGTTCTTC. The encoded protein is CASSLAGTSGGIENNEQFF.

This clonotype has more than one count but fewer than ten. The CDR3 loop reads CASSYTEAETQYF. CDR3 sequence (DNA): TGTGCCAGCAGTTACACCGAAGCCGAGACCCAGTACTTC. V gene TRBV6-5 combines with J gene TRBJ2-5; D remains ambiguous. Trimming pared 2 bases from V and 5 bases from J, leaving 9 bases between. Germline V gene sequence: CDR1 MNHEY, CDR2 SVGAGI. The CDR3 loop spans 13 amino acids.

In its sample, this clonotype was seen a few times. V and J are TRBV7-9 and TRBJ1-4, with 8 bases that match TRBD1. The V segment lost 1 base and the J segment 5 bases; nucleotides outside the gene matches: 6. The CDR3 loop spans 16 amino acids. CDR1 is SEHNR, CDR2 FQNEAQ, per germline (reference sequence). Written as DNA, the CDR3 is TGTGCCAGCAGCTTAGGGGACAGGCTACCCAATGAAAAACTGTTTTTT. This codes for CASSLGDRLPNEKLFF.

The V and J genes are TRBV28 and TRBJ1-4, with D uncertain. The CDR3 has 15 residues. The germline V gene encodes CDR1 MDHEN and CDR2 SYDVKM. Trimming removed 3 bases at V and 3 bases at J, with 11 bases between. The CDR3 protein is CASSLGGQSNEKLFF. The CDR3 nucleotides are TGTGCCAGCAGTTTGGGCGGGCAGTCTAATGAAAAACTGTTTTTT. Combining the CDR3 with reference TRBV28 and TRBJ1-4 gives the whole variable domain DVKVTQSSRYLVKRTGEKVFLECVQDMDHENMFWYRQDPGLGLRLIYFSYDVKMKEKGDIPEGYSVSREKKERFSLILESASTNQTSMYLCASSLGGQSNEKLFFGSGTQLSVL.

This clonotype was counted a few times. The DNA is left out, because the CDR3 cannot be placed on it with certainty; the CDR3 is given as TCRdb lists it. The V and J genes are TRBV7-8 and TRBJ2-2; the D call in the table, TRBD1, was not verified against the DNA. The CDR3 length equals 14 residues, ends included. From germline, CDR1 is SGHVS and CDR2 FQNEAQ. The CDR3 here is CASRWGSGTGEPFF.

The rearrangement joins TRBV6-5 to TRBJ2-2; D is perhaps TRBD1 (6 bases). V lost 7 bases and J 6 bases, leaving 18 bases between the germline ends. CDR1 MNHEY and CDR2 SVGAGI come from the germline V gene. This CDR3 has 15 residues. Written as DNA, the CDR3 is TGTGCCAGCACCCGAGCCCAGGCAGGGGCCGGGGAGCTGTTTTTT. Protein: CASTRAQAGAGELFF.

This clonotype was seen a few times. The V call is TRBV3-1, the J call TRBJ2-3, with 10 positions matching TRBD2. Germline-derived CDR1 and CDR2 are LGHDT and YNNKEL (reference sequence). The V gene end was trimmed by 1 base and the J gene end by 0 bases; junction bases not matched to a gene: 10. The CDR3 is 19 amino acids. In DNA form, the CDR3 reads TGTGCCAGCAGCCAAGGGAATCTTTATAGCGGGGGGAGCACAGATACGCAGTATTTT. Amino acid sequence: CASSQGNLYSGGSTDTQYF.

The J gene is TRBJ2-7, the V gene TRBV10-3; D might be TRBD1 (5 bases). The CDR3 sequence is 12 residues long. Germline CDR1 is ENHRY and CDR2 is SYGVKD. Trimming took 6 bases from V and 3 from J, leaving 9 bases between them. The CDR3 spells CAISTGDYEQYF. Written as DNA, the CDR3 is TGTGCCATCAGCACAGGAGACTACGAGCAGTACTTC.

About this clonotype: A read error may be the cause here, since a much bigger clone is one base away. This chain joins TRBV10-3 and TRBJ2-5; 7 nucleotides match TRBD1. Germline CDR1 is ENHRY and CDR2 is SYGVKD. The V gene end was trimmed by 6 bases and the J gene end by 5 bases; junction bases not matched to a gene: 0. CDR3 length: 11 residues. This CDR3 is CAIRQGETQYF. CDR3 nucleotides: TGTGCCATCAGACAGGGGGAGACCCAGTACTTC.

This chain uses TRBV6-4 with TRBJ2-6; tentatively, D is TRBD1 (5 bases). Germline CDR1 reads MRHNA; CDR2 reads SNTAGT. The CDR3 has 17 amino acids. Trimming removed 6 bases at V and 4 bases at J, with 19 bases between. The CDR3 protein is CASSKEQVTTGANVLTF. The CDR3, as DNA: TGTGCCAGCAGCAAAGAACAGGTCACAACCGGGGCCAACGTCCTGACTTTC.

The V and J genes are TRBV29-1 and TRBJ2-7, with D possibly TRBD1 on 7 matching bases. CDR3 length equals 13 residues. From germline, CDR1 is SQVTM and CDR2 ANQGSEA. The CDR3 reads CGAAGGFLSEQYF. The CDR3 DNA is TGCGGCGCCGCAGGGGGGTTCCTCAGTGAGCAGTACTTC.

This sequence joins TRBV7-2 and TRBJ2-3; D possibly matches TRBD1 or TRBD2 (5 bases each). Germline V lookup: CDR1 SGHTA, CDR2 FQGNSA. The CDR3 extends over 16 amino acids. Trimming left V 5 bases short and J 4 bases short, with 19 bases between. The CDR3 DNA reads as TGTGCCAGCAGCCCCGGAGGTGCTAGGGGCCCAGATACGCAGTATTTT. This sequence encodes CASSPGGARGPDTQYF.